The TCR beta chain described here comes from a study of T cells after yellow fever vaccination. This clonotype was observed at least ten times. The length of the CDR3 is 17 residues. The germline CDR1 and CDR2 sequences are MDHEN and SYDVKM. Deletions cut 1 base from V and 2 bases from J, with 16 bases between. From the 5' RACE reads, TCRdb called clonotypes with MiXCR, one entry per CDR3 protein. The table has 100,000 to 150,000 distinct CDR3 sequences, 6% to 8% seen once; the top ten hold around 2.5%. Source: CD4+ T cells sorted from PBMCs, taken 9 to 10 days after the first yellow fever vaccination. The receptor comes from a man between 18 and 29 years old who received the YFV17D yellow fever vaccine. The chain employs TRBV28 and TRBJ2-3; TRBD2 is a possible D gene (6 bases). CDR3 nucleotide sequence: TGTGCCAGCAGTTTATTAGCAGCGGGTCAGGCCACAGATACGCAGTATTTT. Translation: CASSLLAAGQATDTQYF.